These 8 T cell receptor beta chains were sequenced from one sample in a study of T cell responses to AZD1222 COVID-19 vaccine. Sequenced by immunoSEQ multiplex PCR; TCRdb stores in-frame clones only, minus some. The sample lists about 84,000 clones, 85% to 90% occurring once. This specimen was peripheral blood, taken 28 days after the second AZD1222 dose. Source of these receptors: an adult who received the AZD1222 COVID-19 vaccine.

This chain uses TRBV5-1 with TRBJ2-3; TRBD2 matches at 8 bases. V was clipped by 3 bases and J by 1 base; unmatched bases: 4. The germline V gene has CDR1 SGHRS and CDR2 YFSETQ. CDR3 length equals 15 residues. Here the CDR3 reads CASSSGAGGTDTQYF. CDR3 DNA: TGCGCCAGCAGCTCCGGAGCGGGGGGCACAGATACGCAGTATTTT.

This rearrangement joins TRBV5-1 to TRBJ2-3; tentatively, D is TRBD1 (5 bases). Between the trimmed V and J ends, which lost 6 bases and 0 bases, there was a span of 17 bases. This CDR3 spans 16 amino acids. Germline assignment: CDR1 SGHRS and CDR2 YFSETQ. The CDR3 region is CASTLGLVVSTDTQYF. CDR3 DNA sequence: TGCGCCAGCACCCTGGGGCTAGTAGTAAGCACAGATACGCAGTATTTT.

This chain joins TRBV6-2 or TRBV6-3 and TRBJ2-5; TRBD1 aligns across 8 bases. After removal of 5 bases from V and 2 bases from J, the junction contained 4 bases not matched to a gene. CDR3 length: 14 residues. Germline loops: CDR1 MNHEY, CDR2 SVGEGT. The CDR3 region is CASSRRQGQETQYF. CDR3 DNA sequence: TGTGCCAGCAGTCGCCGACAGGGGCAAGAGACCCAGTACTTC.

This clone occurred a few times. The genes are TRBV5-1 and TRBJ2-5; TRBD1 aligns across 12 bases. Germline values: CDR1 SGHRS, CDR2 YFSETQ. There are 16 residues in the CDR3. The J segment lost 0 bases and the V segment lost 4 bases, leaving 4 bases of the junction unmatched. This CDR3 is CASSPGTGGYQETQYF. CDR3 DNA: TGCGCCAGCAGCCCCGGGACAGGGGGCTACCAAGAGACCCAGTACTTC.

The J gene is TRBJ2-5, the V gene TRBV7-9; D might be TRBD1 or TRBD2, each matching 5 bases. V dropped 6 bases and J dropped 5 bases, with 13 bases sitting between them. The CDR3 totals 13 residues. Germline CDR1 reads SEHNR; CDR2 reads FQNEAQ (reference sequence). The CDR3 here is CASSRDGSETQYF. In DNA, the CDR3 is TGTGCCAGCAGTCGGGACGGTTCGGAGACCCAGTACTTC.

This clone has just one count. V usage is TRBV5-4 and J usage is TRBJ2-3, with 9 positions matching TRBD2. Trimming cost V 3 bases and J 1 base; bases outside gene matches: 6. CDR1 SGHNT and CDR2 YYREEE come from the germline V gene (reference sequence). The length of the CDR3 is 16 residues. The CDR3 protein is CASSSGGLARTDTQYF. For the CDR3, the DNA is TGTGCCAGCAGCTCGGGAGGACTAGCGCGCACAGATACGCAGTATTTT.

The V gene is TRBV5-4, the J gene TRBJ1-6, with 9 bases fitting TRBD1. CDR1 and CDR2 (germline): SGHNT, YYREEE (reference sequence). The CDR3 consists of 14 residues. V trimming: 6 bases; J trimming: 9 bases; junction bases outside the gene matches: 7. CDR3 sequence (DNA): TGTGCCAGCACCCGGACAGGGGAAGCTTCACCCCTCCACTTT. It encodes CASTRTGEASPLHF.

The chain employs TRBV28 and TRBJ2-4; TRBD1 matches 7 bases. Trimming removed 5 bases from V and 2 bases from J; junction bases left unmatched: 12. The germline gives CDR1 MDHEN, CDR2 SYDVKM. CDR3 size: 17 residues. The CDR3 reads CASSPHRQGATKNIQYF. The DNA of the CDR3 is TGTGCCAGCAGTCCCCACCGACAGGGCGCGACCAAAAACATTCAGTACTTC. Using reference TRBV28 and TRBJ2-4 for the parts outside the CDR3, the full variable domain is DVKVTQSSRYLVKRTGEKVFLECVQDMDHENMFWYRQDPGLGLRLIYFSYDVKMKEKGDIPEGYSVSREKKERFSLILESASTNQTSMYLCASSPHRQGATKNIQYFGAGTRLSVL.